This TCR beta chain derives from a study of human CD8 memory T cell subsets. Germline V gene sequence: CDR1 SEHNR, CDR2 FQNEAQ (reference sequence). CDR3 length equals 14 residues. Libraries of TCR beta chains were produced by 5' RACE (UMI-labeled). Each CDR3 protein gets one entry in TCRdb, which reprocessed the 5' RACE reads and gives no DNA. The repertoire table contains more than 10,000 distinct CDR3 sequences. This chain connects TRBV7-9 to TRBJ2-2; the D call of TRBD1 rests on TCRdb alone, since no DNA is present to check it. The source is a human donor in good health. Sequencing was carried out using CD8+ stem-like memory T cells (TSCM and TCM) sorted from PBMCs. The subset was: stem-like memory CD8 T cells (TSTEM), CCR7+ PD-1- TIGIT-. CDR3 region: CSSSFTGGTGELFF.